The 20 T cell receptor beta chains in this list originate from one sample, sequenced in a study of vaccination effects on CD4 cells after COVID-19. For these receptors, no antigen is known. Viral peptide pools were used in the ViraFEST assay to expand antigen-specific CD4+ T cells, and sequencing came afterward. Following an approximately ten-day culture, CD4+ T cells were purified. Vaccinees lacked prior SARS-CoV-2 infection and tested negative for nucleocapsid antibodies. Clones were sequenced by immunoSEQ multiplex PCR, and TCRdb holds only the in-frame ones, with some missing. There are tens of thousands of clones in the sample; about 63% occur only once, and around a tenth lies in the top ten. Here the sequenced sample was CD4+ T cells from PBMCs cultured with HCoV-NL63 spike peptides, taken before COVID-19 vaccination. Receptors originate from a human donor who received a COVID-19 vaccine.

CDR3 DNA sequence: TGTGCCACCACCAGGACACCCAGCATTGCAACTAATGAAAAACTGTTTTTT. Translating it yields CATTRTPSIATNEKLFF. The rearrangement uses TRBV15 and TRBJ1-4, with D possibly being TRBD1 (5 bases). The CDR3 has 17 amino acids. Germline loops: CDR1 LNHNV, CDR2 YYDKDF (reference sequence). Trimming shortened V by 7 bases and J by 0 bases, and 18 bases separated the two germline ends.

The V gene is TRBV3-1 (or the pseudogene TRBV3-2), the J gene TRBJ1-2, with a possible D match to TRBD1 (6 bases). The CDR3 is made up of 19 amino acids. Trimming removed 4 bases at V and 0 bases at J, with 24 bases between. Per the germline V gene, CDR1 is LGHDT and CDR2 is YNNKEL (reference sequence). The CDR3 reads CASSPTTIRQVLSNYGYTF. The DNA for the CDR3 is TGTGCCAGCAGCCCGACGACAATCAGACAGGTTCTTTCTAACTATGGCTACACCTTC.

This chain connects TRBV5-8 to TRBJ1-5, with 7 nucleotides matching TRBD1. The germline CDR1 and CDR2 sequences are SGHTS and YDEGEE. The CDR3 has 13 residues. The V and J ends lost 8 bases and 4 bases, in that order; junction bases with no gene match: 6. Here the CDR3 DNA reads TGTGCCAGTGGACAGGAATCGAATCAGCCCCAGCATTTT. It translates to CASGQESNQPQHF.

This chain links TRBV24-1 with TRBJ1-1, with a weak D call TRBD1 (5 bases). CDR1 KGHDR and CDR2 SFDVKD come from the germline V gene. This CDR3 is built from 13 residues. Trimming removed 5 bases from V and 4 bases from J, with 10 bases in between. The CDR3 DNA reads TGTGCCACCAGTGGTACAGGCTCCACTGAAGCTTTCTTT. This codes for CATSGTGSTEAFF.

The gene calls are TRBV5-1 and TRBJ2-3; D is uncertain. Germline V lookup: CDR1 SGHRS, CDR2 YFSETQ. V was cut by 0 bases and J by 6 bases, with 5 bases left in between. This CDR3 comprises 12 residues. The CDR3 bases are TGCGCCAGCAGCTTGGACAGTGATACGCAGTATTTT. Translated: CASSLDSDTQYF.

This chain connects TRBV11-2 to TRBJ2-7; weak D call: TRBD1 (6 bases). Germline V gives CDR1 SGHAT, CDR2 FQNNGV. The V end was cut by 4 bases, the J end by 2 bases, with 15 bases between. The CDR3 loop spans 15 amino acids. For the CDR3, the DNA is TGTGCCAGCAGCTCTTACAGGGTATCGACCTACGAGCAGTACTTC. Protein sequence: CASSSYRVSTYEQYF.

This clone was observed a handful of times. This sequence joins TRBV6-5 and TRBJ2-7; D is possibly TRBD1 (6 bases). The CDR3 is 14 amino acids. The germline CDR1 and CDR2 sequences are MNHEY and SVGAGI. The V and J ends lost 0 bases and 2 bases respectively, with 8 bases between them. The CDR3 nucleotides read TGTGCCAGCAGTTACTCGACAGGAGCCTACGAGCAGTACTTC. Amino acid sequence: CASSYSTGAYEQYF.

The V and J genes are TRBV7-8 and TRBJ2-7, with a weak D call TRBD2 (6 bases). CDR3 length equals 14 residues. Per the germline V gene, CDR1 is SGHVS and CDR2 is FQNEAQ. V shed 4 bases and J shed 4 bases, with 14 bases lying between them. The CDR3 DNA is TGTGCCAGCAGCTCTCACGGGACTGAATACGAGCAGTACTTC. Amino acids: CASSSHGTEYEQYF. Filled out from reference TRBV7-8 and TRBJ2-7, the complete variable domain reads GAGVSQSPRYKVAKRGQDVALRCDPISGHVSLFWYQQALGQGPEFLTYFQNEAQLDKSGLPSDRFFAERPEGSVSTLKIQRTQQEDSAVYLCASSSHGTEYEQYFGPGTRLTVT.

The CDR3 region has the DNA TGTGCCAGCACCTCGACCTATTCGGACTATGGCTACACCTTC. Translation gives CASTSTYSDYGYTF. The V gene is TRBV27, the J gene TRBJ1-2; D remains unclear. Germline V lookup: CDR1 MNHEY, CDR2 SMNVEV (reference sequence). This CDR3 contains 14 residues. The V gene lost 7 bases and the J gene lost 3 bases, with 15 bases spanning the gap.

The V gene is TRBV5-6, the J gene TRBJ2-1; the match to TRBD1 covers 8 bases. Germline CDR1 is SGHDT and CDR2 is YYEEEE. The V segment lost 4 bases and the J segment 4 bases; nucleotides outside the gene matches: 10. This CDR3 has 16 amino acids. The CDR3 region is CASSHNRGSVYNEQFF. For the CDR3, the DNA is TGTGCCAGCAGCCACAACAGGGGGTCCGTATACAATGAGCAGTTCTTC. The entire variable domain, with the rest obtained from reference TRBV5-6 and TRBJ2-1, is as follows: DAGVTQSPTHLIKTRGQQVTLRCSPKSGHDTVSWYQQALGQGPQFIFQYYEEEERQRGNFPDRFSGHQFPNYSSELNVNALLLGDSALYLCASSHNRGSVYNEQFFGPGTRLTVL.

The chain couples TRBV3-1 (or the pseudogene TRBV3-2) to TRBJ2-5, with TRBD1 matching over 11 bases. Germline CDR1 is LGHDT and CDR2 is YNNKEL (reference sequence). The V gene end was trimmed by 2 bases and the J gene end by 7 bases; junction bases not matched to a gene: 9. This CDR3 comprises 16 residues. The CDR3 is CASSQWTGGKWVTQYF. For the CDR3, the DNA is TGTGCCAGCAGCCAATGGACAGGGGGCAAATGGGTGACCCAGTACTTC.

Concerning this clone itself: One end of the junction is discordant with germline, which a read error may explain. The genes are TRBV11-2 and TRBJ2-1; 7 nucleotides match TRBD2. Germline V lookup: CDR1 SGHAT, CDR2 FQNNGV. The CDR3 sequence is 16 residues long. CDR3 sequence: CATSGARGTLDNEQFF. CDR3 bases: TGTGCCACCAGCGGGGCCCGGGGGACTTTGGATAATGAGCAGTTCTTC.

The chain has TRBV13 and TRBJ1-6, with 7 bases lining up with TRBD1. Unmatched junction bases numbered 2, after V lost 0 bases and J lost 9 bases. This CDR3 contains 14 residues. Germline assignment: CDR1 PRHDT and CDR2 FYEKMQ (reference sequence). The CDR3 nucleotides read TGTGCCAGCAGCTTAGGCAGGGGGTTTTCACCCCTCCACTTT. This translates into CASSLGRGFSPLHF. The whole variable domain, filled in from reference TRBV13 and TRBJ1-6, reads AAGVIQSPRHLIKEKRETATLKCYPIPRHDTVYWYQQGPGQDPQFLISFYEKMQSDKGSIPDRFSAQQFSDYHSELNMSSLELGDSALYFCASSLGRGFSPLHFGNGTRLTVT.

The V gene is TRBV6-6, the J gene TRBJ2-3; tentatively, D is TRBD2 (6 bases). V lost 6 bases and J 1 base, leaving 8 bases between the germline ends. The CDR3 covers 13 residues. The germline V gene has CDR1 MNHNY and CDR2 SVGAGI (reference sequence). CDR3 in DNA: TGTGCCAGCAGGGGAGGCGGCACAGATACGCAGTATTTT. Encoded protein: CASRGGGTDTQYF.

This sequence joins TRBV7-8 and TRBJ1-5; D is undetermined. V gave up 4 bases and J gave up 6 bases, with 10 bases separating them. The CDR3 loop spans 13 amino acids. CDR1 is SGHVS and CDR2 is FQNEAQ in the germline V gene. The CDR3 DNA follows: TGTGCCAGCAGCTCCCGGCGGCTTCAGCCCCAGCATTTT. This codes for CASSSRRLQPQHF.

This chain joins TRBV29-1 and TRBJ1-2; D is perhaps TRBD1 (6 bases). Trimming removed 0 bases from V and 7 bases from J, with 24 bases in between. The CDR3 runs 17 residues. Germline CDR1 is SQVTM and CDR2 is ANQGSEA. In DNA, the CDR3 is TGCAGCGTTGAAGATTTCAACTACCTACAGGGAATTGGTGGCTACACCTTC. Its translation is CSVEDFNYLQGIGGYTF.

The genes are TRBV2 and TRBJ1-1; 8 positions match TRBD1. The V and J ends lost 6 bases and 7 bases, in that order; junction bases with no gene match: 7. CDR3 length equals 13 residues. CDR1 and CDR2 from the germline V gene are SNHLY and FYNNEI. The CDR3 DNA reads TGTGCCAGCAGCTGGACAGGGAATAATGAAGCTTTCTTT. It yields the protein CASSWTGNNEAFF.

The chain has TRBV7-9 and TRBJ1-2; D not resolved. CDR3 length: 14 amino acids. Germline loops: CDR1 SEHNR, CDR2 FQNEAQ (reference sequence). V lost 5 bases and J lost 8, with 18 bases in between. CDR3 in DNA: TGTGCCAGCAGCGAAGAGAACCGGGGAGACGGCTACACCTTC. Protein product: CASSEENRGDGYTF. Variable domain in full (rest from reference TRBV7-9 and TRBJ1-2): DTGVSQNPRHKITKRGQNVTFRCDPISEHNRLYWYRQTLGQGPEFLTYFQNEAQLEKSRLLSDRFSAERPKGSFSTLEIQRTEQGDSAMYLCASSEENRGDGYTFGSGTRLTVV.

The chain is built from TRBV10-3 and TRBJ2-5; tentatively, D is TRBD1 (6 bases). Trimming removed 6 bases from V and 3 bases from J, with 11 bases in between. The CDR3 has 13 residues. The germline gives CDR1 ENHRY, CDR2 SYGVKD. The CDR3 reads CAIRDSTKETQYF. The CDR3 DNA reads as TGTGCCATCAGGGACAGTACTAAAGAGACCCAGTACTTC.

This clone has only a few counts. The chain links TRBV24-1 to TRBJ2-5; TRBD1 is a possible D gene (5 bases). The V gene lost 3 bases and the J gene lost 5 bases, with 9 bases spanning the gap. The CDR3 consists of 13 residues. Germline CDR1 KGHDR, CDR2 SFDVKD. The CDR3 region is CATSDPAGETQYF. The CDR3 coding sequence is TGTGCCACCAGTGATCCAGCAGGGGAGACCCAGTACTTC.